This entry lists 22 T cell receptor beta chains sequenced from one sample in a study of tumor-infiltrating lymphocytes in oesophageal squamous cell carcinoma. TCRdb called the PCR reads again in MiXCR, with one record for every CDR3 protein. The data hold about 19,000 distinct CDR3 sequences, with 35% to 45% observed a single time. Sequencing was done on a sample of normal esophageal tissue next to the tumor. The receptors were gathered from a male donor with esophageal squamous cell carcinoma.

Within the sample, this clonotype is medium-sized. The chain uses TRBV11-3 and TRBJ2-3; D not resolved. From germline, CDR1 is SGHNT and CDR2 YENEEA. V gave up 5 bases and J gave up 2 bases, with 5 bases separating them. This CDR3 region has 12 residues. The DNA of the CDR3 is TGTGCCAGCAGCCTACACACAGATACGCAGTATTTT. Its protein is CASSLHTDTQYF.

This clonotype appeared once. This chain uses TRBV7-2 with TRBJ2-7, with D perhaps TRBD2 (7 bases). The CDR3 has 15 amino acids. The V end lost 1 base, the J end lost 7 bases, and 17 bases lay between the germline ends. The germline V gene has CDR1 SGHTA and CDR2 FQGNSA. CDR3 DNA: TGTGCCAGCAGCTTAGAAGGGAGGGGGTCGGAGGAGCAGTACTTC. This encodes CASSLEGRGSEEQYF. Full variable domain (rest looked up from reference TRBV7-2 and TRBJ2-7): GAGVSQSPSNKVTEKGKDVELRCDPISGHTALYWYRQSLGQGLEFLIYFQGNSAPDKSGLPSDRFSAERTGGSVSTLTIQRTQQEDSAVYLCASSLEGRGSEEQYFGPGTRLTVT.

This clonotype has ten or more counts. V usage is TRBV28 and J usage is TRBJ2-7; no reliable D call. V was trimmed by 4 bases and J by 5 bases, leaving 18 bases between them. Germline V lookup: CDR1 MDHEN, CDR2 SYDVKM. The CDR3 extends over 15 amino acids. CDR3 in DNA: TGTGCCAGCAGTTCCCCCCCAGGTAAGGCGGACGAGCAGTACTTC. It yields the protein CASSSPPGKADEQYF.

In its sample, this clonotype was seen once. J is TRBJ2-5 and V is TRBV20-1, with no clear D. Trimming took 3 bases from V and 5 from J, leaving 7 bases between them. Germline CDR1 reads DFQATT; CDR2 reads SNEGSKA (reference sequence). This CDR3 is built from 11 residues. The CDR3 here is CSARGWETQYF. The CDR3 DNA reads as TGCAGTGCTAGGGGGTGGGAGACCCAGTACTTC.

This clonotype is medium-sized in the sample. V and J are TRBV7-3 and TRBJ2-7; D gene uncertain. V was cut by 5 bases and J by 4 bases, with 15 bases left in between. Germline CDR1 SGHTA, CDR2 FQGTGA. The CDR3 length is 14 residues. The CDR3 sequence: CASSPTGSIYEQYF. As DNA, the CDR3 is TGTGCCAGCAGCCCTACTGGGTCAATTTACGAGCAGTACTTC.

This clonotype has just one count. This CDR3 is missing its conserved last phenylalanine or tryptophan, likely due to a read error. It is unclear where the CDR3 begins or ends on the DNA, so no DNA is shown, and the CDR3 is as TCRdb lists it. CDR3 sequence: CASSVGTNEQFFGP. The genes are TRBV7-2 and TRBJ2-3; the D call of TRBD1 is as the table states it, not checked on the DNA. The germline CDR1 and CDR2 sequences are SGHTA and FQGNSA. The CDR3 is 14 residues long, counting both termini.

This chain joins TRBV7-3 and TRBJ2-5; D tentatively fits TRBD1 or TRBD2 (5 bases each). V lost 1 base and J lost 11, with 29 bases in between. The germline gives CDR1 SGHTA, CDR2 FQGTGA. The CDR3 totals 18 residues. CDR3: CASSLSPSFSGAYNEQYF. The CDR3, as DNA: TGTGCCAGCAGCTTAAGCCCCTCATTCTCCGGGGCCTACAATGAGCAGTACTTC.

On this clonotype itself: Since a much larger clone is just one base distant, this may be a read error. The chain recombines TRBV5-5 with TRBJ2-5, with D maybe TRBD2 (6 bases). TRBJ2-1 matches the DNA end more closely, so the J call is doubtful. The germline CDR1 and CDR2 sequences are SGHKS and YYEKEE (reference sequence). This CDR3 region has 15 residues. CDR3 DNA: TGTGCCAGCAGCTTAGGTCGGGGGTTACCCTACGAGCAGTTCTTC. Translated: CASSLGRGLPYEQFF.

In nucleotides, the CDR3 is TGTGCCAGCAGCTTAGGACAGGGGGTCTCCTACGAGCAGTACTTC. This codes for CASSLGQGVSYEQYF. The genes are TRBV7-9 and TRBJ2-7; 9 nucleotides match TRBD1. Trimming removed 1 base from V and 0 bases from J; junction bases left unmatched: 1. The CDR3 runs 15 residues. The germline CDR1 and CDR2 sequences are SEHNR and FQNEAQ (reference sequence).

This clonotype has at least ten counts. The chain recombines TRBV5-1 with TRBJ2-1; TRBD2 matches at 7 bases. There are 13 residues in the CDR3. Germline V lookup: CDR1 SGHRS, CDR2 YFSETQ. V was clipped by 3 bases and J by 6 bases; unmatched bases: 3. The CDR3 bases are TGCGCCAGCAGCTACGGGACTATCAATGAGCAGTTCTTC. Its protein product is CASSYGTINEQFF.

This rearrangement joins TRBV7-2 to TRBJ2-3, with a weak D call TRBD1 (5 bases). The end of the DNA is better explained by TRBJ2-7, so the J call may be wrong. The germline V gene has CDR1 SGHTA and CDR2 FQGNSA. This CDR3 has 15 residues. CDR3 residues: CASSGTWTLSYEQYF. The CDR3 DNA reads TGTGCCAGCAGTGGAACCTGGACACTATCCTACGAGCAGTACTTC.

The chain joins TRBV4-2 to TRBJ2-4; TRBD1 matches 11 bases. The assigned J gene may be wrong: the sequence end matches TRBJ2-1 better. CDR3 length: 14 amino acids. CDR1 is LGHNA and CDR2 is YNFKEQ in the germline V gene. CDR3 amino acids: CASSLGTGGGEQFF. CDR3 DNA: TGTGCCAGCAGCCTCGGGACAGGGGGAGGTGAGCAGTTCTTC.

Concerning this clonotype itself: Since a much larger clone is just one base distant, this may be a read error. Here the CDR3 DNA reads TGTGCCAGGAGTCCCGGGACAGGTTCGGTCGAGCAGTACTTC. The encoded protein is CARSPGTGSVEQYF. The chain has TRBV12-3 or TRBV12-4 and TRBJ2-4; 8 nucleotides match TRBD1. The DNA end lines up better with TRBJ2-7; the J call may be wrong. The CDR3 has 14 amino acids.

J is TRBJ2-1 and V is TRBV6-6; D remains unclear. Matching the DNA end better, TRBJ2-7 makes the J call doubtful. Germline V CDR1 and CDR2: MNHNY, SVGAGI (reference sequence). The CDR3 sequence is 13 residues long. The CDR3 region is CASSYSLDYEQYF. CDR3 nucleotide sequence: TGTGCCAGCAGTTACTCTTTGGACTACGAGCAGTACTTC.

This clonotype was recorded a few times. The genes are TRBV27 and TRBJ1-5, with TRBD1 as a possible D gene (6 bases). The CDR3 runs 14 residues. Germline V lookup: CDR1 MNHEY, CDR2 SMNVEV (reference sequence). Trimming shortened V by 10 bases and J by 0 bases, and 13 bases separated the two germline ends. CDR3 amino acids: CATRGADSNQPQHF. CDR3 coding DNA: TGTGCCACCCGGGGGGCCGATAGCAATCAGCCCCAGCATTTT.

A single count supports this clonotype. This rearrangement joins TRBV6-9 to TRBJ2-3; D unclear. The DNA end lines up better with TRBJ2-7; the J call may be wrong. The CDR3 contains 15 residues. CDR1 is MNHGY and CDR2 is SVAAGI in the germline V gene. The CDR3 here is CASSYFGAASDEQYF. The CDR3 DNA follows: TGTGCCAGCAGTTATTTCGGCGCCGCTAGTGACGAGCAGTACTTC.

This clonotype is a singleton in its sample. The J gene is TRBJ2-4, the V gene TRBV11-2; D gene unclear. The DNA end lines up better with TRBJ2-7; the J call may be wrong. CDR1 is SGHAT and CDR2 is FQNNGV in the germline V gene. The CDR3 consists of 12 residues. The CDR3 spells CASSLVFYEQYF. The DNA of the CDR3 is TGTGCCAGCAGCTTAGTTTTTTACGAGCAGTACTTC.

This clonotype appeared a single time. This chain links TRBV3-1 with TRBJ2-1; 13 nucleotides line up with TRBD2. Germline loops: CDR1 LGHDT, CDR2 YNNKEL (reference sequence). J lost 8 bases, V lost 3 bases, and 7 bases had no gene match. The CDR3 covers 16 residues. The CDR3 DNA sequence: TGTGCCAGCAGCCAGTTACTAGCGGGAGGGCGGGATGAGCAGTTCTTC. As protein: CASSQLLAGGRDEQFF.

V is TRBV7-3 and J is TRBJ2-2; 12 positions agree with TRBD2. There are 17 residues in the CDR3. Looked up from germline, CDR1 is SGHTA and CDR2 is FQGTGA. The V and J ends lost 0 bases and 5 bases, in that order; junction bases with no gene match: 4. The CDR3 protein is CASSLTWTSGKTGELFF. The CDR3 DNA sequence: TGTGCCAGCAGCTTAACGTGGACTAGCGGGAAAACCGGGGAGCTGTTTTTT.

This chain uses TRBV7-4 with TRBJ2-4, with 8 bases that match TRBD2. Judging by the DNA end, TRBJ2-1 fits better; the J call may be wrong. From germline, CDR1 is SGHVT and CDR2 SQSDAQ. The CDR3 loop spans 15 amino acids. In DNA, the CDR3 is TGTGCCAGCAGCTTACTGGGACTAGTGTACAATGAGCAGTTCTTC. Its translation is CASSLLGLVYNEQFF.

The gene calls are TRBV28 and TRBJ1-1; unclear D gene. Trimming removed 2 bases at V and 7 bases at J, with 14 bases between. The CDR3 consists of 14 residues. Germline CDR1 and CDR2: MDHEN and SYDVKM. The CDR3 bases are TGTGCCAGCAGTTTAGTGGGCGGTCCCGTTGAAGCTTTCTTT. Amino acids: CASSLVGGPVEAFF.

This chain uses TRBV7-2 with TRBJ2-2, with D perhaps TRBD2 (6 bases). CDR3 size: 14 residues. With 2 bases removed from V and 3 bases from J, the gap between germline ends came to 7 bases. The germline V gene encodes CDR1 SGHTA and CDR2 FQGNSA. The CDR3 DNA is TGTGCCAGCAGCTTACTAGCGTACACCGGGGAGCTGTTTTTT. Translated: CASSLLAYTGELFF. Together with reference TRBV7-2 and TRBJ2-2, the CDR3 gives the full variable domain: GAGVSQSPSNKVTEKGKDVELRCDPISGHTALYWYRQSLGQGLEFLIYFQGNSAPDKSGLPSDRFSAERTGGSVSTLTIQRTQQEDSAVYLCASSLLAYTGELFFGEGSRLTVL.